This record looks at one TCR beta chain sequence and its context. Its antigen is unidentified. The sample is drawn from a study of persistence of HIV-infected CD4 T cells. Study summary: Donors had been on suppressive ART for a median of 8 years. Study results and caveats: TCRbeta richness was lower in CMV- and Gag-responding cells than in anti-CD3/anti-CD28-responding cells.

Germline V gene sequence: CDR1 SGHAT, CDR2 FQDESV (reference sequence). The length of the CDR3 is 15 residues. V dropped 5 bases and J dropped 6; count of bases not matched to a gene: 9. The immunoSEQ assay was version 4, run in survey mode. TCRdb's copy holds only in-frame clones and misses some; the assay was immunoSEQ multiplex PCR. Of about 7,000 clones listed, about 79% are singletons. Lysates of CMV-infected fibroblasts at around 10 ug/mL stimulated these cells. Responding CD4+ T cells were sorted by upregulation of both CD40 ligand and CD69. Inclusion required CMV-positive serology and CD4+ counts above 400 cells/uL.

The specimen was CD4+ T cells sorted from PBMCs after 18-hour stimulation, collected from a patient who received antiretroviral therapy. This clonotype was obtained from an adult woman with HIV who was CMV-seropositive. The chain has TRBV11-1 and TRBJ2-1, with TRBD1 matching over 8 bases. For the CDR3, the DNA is TGTGCCAGCAGCCGGACAGGGTCTATACTCAATGAGCAGTTCTTC. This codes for CASSRTGSILNEQFF.